Presented here are 9 T cell receptor beta chains from one specimen sequenced in a study of blood T cell dynamics during melanoma immunotherapy. Data came from immunoSEQ multiplex PCR; TCRdb stores just in-frame clones and leaves some out. The sample consists of 25,000 to 30,000 clones, over 80% of them appearing once. Time point in this sample: week 3, after first cycle of checkpoint inhibitor. This specimen consisted of blood, obtained from a patient treated with checkpoint blockade. The receptors originated from a human donor with melanoma.

This clone came up once. The chain uses TRBV5-4 and TRBJ1-1; D remains unclear. CDR1 is SGHNT and CDR2 is YYREEE in the germline V gene (reference sequence). The CDR3 loop spans 17 amino acids. With 0 bases removed from V and 0 bases from J, the gap between germline ends came to 15 bases. CDR3 nucleotides: TGTGCCAGCAGCTTGGGACCGAACCCTAACTTGAACACTGAAGCTTTCTTT. The encoded protein is CASSLGPNPNLNTEAFF. Full variable domain (missing parts from reference TRBV5-4 and TRBJ1-1): ETGVTQSPTHLIKTRGQQVTLRCSSQSGHNTVSWYQQALGQGPQFIFQYYREEENGRGNFPPRFSGLQFPNYSSELNVNALELDDSALYLCASSLGPNPNLNTEAFFGQGTRLTVV.

The chain combines TRBV19 with TRBJ1-1; 9 nucleotides agree with TRBD1. CDR1 is LNHDA, CDR2 SQIVND, per germline (reference sequence). Trimming removed 9 bases from V and 4 bases from J; junction bases left unmatched: 12. The CDR3 is made up of 15 amino acids. CDR3 DNA sequence: TGTGCCAGCCGCCGACAGGGGGATGTTGGCACTGAAGCTTTCTTT. Translation gives CASRRQGDVGTEAFF.

The CDR3 DNA reads TGTGCCAGCAGCCCCCCAGAGGGCCGCTATGAGCAGTTCTTC. Translated, it gives CASSPPEGRYEQFF. The chain has TRBV5-4 and TRBJ2-1; weak D call: TRBD2 (5 bases). Germline V gene lookup returns CDR1 SGHNT and CDR2 YYREEE (reference sequence). V lost 4 bases, J lost 8 bases, and 16 bases lay in between. The CDR3 is 14 residues long.

Only a few counts were recorded for this clone. The genes are TRBV2 and TRBJ1-1; D may be TRBD1 (5 bases). Germline CDR1 SNHLY, CDR2 FYNNEI. The CDR3 runs 13 residues. Trimming cost V 6 bases and J 0 bases, with 8 bases left between them. This chain's CDR3 is CASRRGMNTEAFF. As DNA, the CDR3 is TGTGCCAGCAGGCGGGGCATGAACACTGAAGCTTTCTTT.

J is TRBJ1-1 and V is TRBV2; the D gene is possibly TRBD1 (6 bases). The CDR3 runs 13 residues. The ends were cut back, 6 bases at V and 1 base at J, with 9 bases in the middle. Germline CDR1 and CDR2: SNHLY and FYNNEI. CDR3 sequence reads: CASRPTGNTEAFF. The CDR3 DNA sequence: TGTGCCAGCAGGCCGACAGGGAACACTGAAGCTTTCTTT.

The V call is TRBV5-1, the J call TRBJ2-1; 10 bases agree with TRBD2. The junction had 5 bases not matched to a gene; V was cut back by 4 bases and J by 7 bases. This CDR3 comprises 14 residues. Germline CDR1 reads SGHRS; CDR2 reads YFSETQ. The CDR3 is CASSPGTSENEQFF. The CDR3 region has the DNA TGCGCCAGCAGCCCCGGGACTAGCGAGAATGAGCAGTTCTTC. Full variable domain (rest looked up from reference TRBV5-1 and TRBJ2-1): KAGVTQTPRYLIKTRGQQVTLSCSPISGHRSVSWYQQTPGQGLQFLFEYFSETQRNKGNFPGRFSGRQFSNSRSEMNVSTLELGDSALYLCASSPGTSENEQFFGPGTRLTVL.

The rearrangement uses TRBV29-1 and TRBJ2-1, with D possibly TRBD2 on 7 matching bases. Trimming removed 7 bases at V and 7 bases at J, with 23 bases between. The CDR3 runs 15 residues. CDR1 SQVTM and CDR2 ANQGSEA come from the germline V gene. The CDR3 DNA reads as TGCAGCGCTCGCGGGAGAACAGGGTTGGGGAATGAGCAGTTCTTC. It is translated as CSARGRTGLGNEQFF.

The V call is TRBV2, the J call TRBJ2-7; 7 positions agree with TRBD2. Germline V gene data show CDR1 as SNHLY and CDR2 as FYNNEI. The CDR3 is 13 amino acids. With 7 bases clipped from V and 2 bases from J, the junction kept 5 bases outside the gene matches. The CDR3 is CASMGGWAYEQYF. The CDR3 DNA reads as TGTGCCAGCATGGGGGGGTGGGCCTACGAGCAGTACTTC.

In its sample, this clone was seen a few times. The V gene is TRBV6-1, the J gene TRBJ1-2; the D gene is possibly TRBD1 (6 bases). The CDR3 spans 14 residues. V lost 6 bases and J lost 1, with 12 bases in between. Germline lookup yields CDR1 MNHNS and CDR2 SASEGT. CDR3 protein: CASSPSRGNYGYTF. The DNA for the CDR3 is TGTGCCAGCAGCCCTTCCAGGGGTAACTATGGCTACACCTTC.